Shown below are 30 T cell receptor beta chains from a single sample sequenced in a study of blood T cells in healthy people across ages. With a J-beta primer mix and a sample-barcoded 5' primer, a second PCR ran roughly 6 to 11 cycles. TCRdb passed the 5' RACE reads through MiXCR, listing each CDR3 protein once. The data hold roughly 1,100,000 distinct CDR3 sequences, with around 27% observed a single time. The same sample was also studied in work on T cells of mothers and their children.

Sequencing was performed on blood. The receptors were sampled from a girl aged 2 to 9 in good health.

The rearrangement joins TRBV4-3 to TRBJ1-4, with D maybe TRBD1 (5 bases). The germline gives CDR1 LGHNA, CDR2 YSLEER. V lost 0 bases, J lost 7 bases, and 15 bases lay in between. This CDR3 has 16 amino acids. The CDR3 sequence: CASSQDFRAFTEKLFF. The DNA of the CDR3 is TGCGCCAGCAGCCAAGATTTCAGGGCTTTCACTGAAAAACTGTTTTTT.

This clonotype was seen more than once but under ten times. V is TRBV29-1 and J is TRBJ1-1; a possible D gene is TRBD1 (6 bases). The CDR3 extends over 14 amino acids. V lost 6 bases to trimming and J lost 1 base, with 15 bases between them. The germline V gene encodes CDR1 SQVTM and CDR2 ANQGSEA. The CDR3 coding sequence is TGCAGCGTCCAACTACAGGGAGGGAACACTGAAGCTTTCTTT. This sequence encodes CSVQLQGGNTEAFF.

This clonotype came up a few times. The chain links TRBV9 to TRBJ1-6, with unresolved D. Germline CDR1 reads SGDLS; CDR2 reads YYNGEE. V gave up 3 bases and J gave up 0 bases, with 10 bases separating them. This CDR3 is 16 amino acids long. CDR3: CASSARESSYNSPLHF. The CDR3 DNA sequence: TGTGCCAGCAGCGCAAGAGAAAGCTCCTATAATTCACCCCTCCACTTT.

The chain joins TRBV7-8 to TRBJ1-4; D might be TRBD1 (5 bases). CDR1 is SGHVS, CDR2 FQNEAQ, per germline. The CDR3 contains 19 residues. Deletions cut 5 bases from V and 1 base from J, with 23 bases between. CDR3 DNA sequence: TGTGCCAGCAGCCGACCAATGAGAGGGGCTCATGGAACTAATGAAAAACTGTTTTTT. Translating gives CASSRPMRGAHGTNEKLFF.

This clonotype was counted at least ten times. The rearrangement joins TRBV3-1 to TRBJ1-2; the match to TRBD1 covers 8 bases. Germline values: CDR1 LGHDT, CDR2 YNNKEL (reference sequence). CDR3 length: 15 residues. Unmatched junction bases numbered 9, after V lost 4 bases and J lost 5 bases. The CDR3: CASSLGQGVGYGYTF. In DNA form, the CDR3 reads TGTGCCAGCAGCCTCGGACAGGGTGTTGGATATGGCTACACCTTC. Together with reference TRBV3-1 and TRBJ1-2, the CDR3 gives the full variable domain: DTAVSQTPKYLVTQMGNDKSIKCEQNLGHDTMYWYKQDSKKFLKIMFSYNNKELIINETVPNRFSPKSPDKAHLNLHINSLELGDSAVYFCASSLGQGVGYGYTFGSGTRLTVV.

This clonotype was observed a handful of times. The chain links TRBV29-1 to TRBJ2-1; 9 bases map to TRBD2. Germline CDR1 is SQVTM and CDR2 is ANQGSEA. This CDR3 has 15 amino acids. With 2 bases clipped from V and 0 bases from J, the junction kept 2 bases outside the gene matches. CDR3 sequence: CSVELAGVSYNEQFF. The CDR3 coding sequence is TGCAGCGTTGAATTAGCGGGAGTCTCCTACAATGAGCAGTTCTTC.

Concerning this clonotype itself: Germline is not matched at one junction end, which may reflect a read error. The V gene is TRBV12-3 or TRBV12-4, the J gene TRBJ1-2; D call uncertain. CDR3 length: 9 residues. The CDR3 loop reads CASSTRAVF. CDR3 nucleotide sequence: TGTGCCAGCAGTACGAGAGCCGTCTTC.

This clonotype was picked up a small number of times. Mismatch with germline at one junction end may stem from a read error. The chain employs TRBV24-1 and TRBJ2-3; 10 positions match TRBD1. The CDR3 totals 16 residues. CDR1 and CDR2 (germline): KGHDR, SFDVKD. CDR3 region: CVTSTNRQGAGDTQYF. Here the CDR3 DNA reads TGTGTCACCAGCACTAACAGACAGGGGGCGGGAGATACGCAGTATTTT.

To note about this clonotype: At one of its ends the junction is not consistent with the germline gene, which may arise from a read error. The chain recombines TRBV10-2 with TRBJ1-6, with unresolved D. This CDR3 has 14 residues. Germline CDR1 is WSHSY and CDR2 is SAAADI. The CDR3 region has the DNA TGCACCAGCAGTCCGGGCCCTGCAAATTCACCCCTCCACTTT. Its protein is CTSSPGPANSPLHF.

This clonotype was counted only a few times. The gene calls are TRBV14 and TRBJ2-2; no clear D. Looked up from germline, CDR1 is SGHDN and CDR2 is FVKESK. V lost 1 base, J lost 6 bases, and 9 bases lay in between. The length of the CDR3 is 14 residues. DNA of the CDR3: TGTGCCAGCAGCCAAGGATACGCCGCCGGGGAGCTGTTTTTT. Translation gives CASSQGYAAGELFF.

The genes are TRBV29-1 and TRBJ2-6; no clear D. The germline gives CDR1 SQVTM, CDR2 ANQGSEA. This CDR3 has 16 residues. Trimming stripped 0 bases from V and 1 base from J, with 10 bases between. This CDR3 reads CSVEDQSYSGANVLTF. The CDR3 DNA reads TGCAGCGTTGAAGATCAGTCGTATTCTGGGGCCAACGTCCTGACTTTC.

The CDR3 DNA is TGCAGTGCTCGACAGGTCAATCAGCCCCAGCATTTT. It is translated as CSARQVNQPQHF. The rearrangement links TRBV20-1 to TRBJ1-5, with a tentative D call TRBD1 (6 bases). Trimming shortened V by 5 bases and J by 3 bases, and 8 bases separated the two germline ends. CDR1 and CDR2 (germline): DFQATT, SNEGSKA (reference sequence). The CDR3 sequence is 12 residues long.

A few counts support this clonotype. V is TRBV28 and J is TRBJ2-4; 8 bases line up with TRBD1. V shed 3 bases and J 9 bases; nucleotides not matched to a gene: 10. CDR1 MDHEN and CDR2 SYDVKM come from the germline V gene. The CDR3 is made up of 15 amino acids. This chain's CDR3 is CASSLWQGATGIQYF. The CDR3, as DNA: TGTGCCAGCAGTTTGTGGCAGGGGGCCACCGGCATTCAGTACTTC.

The CDR3 region is CASSPPIGLADSYEQYF. The CDR3 coding sequence is TGTGCCAGCAGCCCCCCGATAGGGCTAGCGGACTCCTACGAGCAGTACTTC. The chain joins TRBV4-2 to TRBJ2-1; the match to TRBD2 covers 7 bases. The better agreement between TRBJ2-7 and the DNA end casts doubt on the J call. Germline V gives CDR1 LGHNA, CDR2 YNFKEQ. The CDR3 covers 17 residues.

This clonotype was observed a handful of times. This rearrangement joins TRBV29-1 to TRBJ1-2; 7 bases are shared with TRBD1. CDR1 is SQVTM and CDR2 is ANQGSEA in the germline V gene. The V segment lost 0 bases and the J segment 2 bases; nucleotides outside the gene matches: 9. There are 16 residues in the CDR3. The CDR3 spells CSVEDVIGGQNYGYTF. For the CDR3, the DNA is TGCAGCGTTGAAGATGTGATTGGGGGACAGAACTATGGCTACACCTTC.

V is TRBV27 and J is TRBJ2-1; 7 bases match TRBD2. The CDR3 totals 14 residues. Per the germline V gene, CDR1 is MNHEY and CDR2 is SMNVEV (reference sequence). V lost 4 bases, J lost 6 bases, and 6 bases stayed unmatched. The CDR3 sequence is CASSSIREANEQFF. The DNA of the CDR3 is TGTGCCAGCAGTTCGATACGGGAGGCCAATGAGCAGTTCTTC.

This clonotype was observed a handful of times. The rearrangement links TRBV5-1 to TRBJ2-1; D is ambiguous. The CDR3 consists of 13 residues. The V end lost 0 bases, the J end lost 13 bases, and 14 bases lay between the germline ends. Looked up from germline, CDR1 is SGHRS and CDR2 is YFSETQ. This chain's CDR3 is CASSLVEVSRQFF. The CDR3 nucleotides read TGCGCCAGCAGCTTGGTAGAGGTCTCCCGTCAGTTCTTC.

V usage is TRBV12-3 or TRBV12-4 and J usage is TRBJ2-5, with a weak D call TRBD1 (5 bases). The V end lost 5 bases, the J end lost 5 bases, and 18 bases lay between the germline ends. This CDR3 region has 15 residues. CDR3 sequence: CASSPLSGLLETQYF. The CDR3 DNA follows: TGTGCCAGCAGTCCCCTCTCAGGGCTCCTTGAGACCCAGTACTTC.

CDR3 nucleotide sequence: TGTGCCAGCAGCTCTGTCGGAGGTGGCTACACCTTC. Amino acid sequence: CASSSVGGGYTF. V gene TRBV7-9 combines with J gene TRBJ1-2, with D uncertain. Trimming stripped 4 bases from V and 7 bases from J, with 10 bases between. The CDR3 length is 12 residues. Germline CDR1 reads SEHNR; CDR2 reads FQNEAQ (reference sequence). The full variable domain, rest sourced from reference TRBV7-9 and TRBJ1-2, is DTGVSQNPRHKITKRGQNVTFRCDPISEHNRLYWYRQTLGQGPEFLTYFQNEAQLEKSRLLSDRFSAERPKGSFSTLEIQRTEQGDSAMYLCASSSVGGGYTFGSGTRLTVV.

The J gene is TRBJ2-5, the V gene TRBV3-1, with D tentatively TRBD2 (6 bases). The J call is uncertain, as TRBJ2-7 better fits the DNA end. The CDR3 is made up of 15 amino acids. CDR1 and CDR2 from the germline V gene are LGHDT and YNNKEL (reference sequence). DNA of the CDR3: TGTGCCAGCAGCCCGAAAGCGGGTTTTACCTACGAGCAGTACTTC. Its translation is CASSPKAGFTYEQYF.

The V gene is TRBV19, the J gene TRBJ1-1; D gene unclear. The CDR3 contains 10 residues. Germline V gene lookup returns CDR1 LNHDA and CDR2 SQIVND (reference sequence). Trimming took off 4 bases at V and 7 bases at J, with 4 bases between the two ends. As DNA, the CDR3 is TGTGCCAGTAGTAACGTTGAAGCTTTCTTT. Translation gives CASSNVEAFF.

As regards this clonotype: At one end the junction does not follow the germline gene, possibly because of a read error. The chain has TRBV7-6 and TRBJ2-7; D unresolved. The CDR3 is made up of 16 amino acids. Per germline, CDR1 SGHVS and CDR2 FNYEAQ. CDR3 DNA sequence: TGTGCCAGCAGCGTTGACGGACCGCAAATCTCCTCCGAGCAGTACTTC. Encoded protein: CASSVDGPQISSEQYF.

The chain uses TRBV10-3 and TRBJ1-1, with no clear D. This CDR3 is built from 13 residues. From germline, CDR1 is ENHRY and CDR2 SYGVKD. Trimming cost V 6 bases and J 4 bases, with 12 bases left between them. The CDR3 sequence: CAIRSGEGTEAFF. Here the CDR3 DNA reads TGTGCCATCAGATCCGGGGAGGGCACTGAAGCTTTCTTT.

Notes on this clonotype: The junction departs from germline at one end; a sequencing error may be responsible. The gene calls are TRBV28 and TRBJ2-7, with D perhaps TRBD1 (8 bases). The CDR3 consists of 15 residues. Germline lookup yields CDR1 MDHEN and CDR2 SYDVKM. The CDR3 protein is CASSPTGEGAYEQCF. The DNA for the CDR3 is TGTGCCAGCAGCCCGACAGGGGAGGGAGCCTACGAGCAGTGCTTC.

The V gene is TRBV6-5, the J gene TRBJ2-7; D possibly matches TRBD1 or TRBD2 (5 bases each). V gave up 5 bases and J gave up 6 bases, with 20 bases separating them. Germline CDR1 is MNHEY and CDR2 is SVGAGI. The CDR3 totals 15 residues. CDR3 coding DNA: TGTGCCAGCAGTAGGGACCGGGACGGGCTCCTCGAGCAGTACTTC. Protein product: CASSRDRDGLLEQYF.

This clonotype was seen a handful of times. The CDR3 spells CASSGDFLNTEAFF. For the CDR3, the DNA is TGTGCCAGCAGTGGGGACTTTTTGAACACTGAAGCTTTCTTT. V and J are TRBV27 and TRBJ1-1; D perhaps matches TRBD1 (5 bases). V shed 5 bases and J shed 0 bases, with 10 bases lying between them. Germline assignment: CDR1 MNHEY and CDR2 SMNVEV (reference sequence). The CDR3 contains 14 residues.

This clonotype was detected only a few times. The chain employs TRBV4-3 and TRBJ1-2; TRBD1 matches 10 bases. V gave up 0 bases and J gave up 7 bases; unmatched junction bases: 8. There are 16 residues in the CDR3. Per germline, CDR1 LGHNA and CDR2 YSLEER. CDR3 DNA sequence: TGCGCCAGCAGCCAAGATCGGGGGGGACAGGGGCCTGGCTACACCTTC. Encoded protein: CASSQDRGGQGPGYTF.

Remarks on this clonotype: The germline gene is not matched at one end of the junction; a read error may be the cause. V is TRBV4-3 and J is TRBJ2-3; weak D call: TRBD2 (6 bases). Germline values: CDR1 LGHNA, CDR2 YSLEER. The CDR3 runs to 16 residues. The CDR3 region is CANSQDGIGGTDTQYF. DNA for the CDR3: TGCGCCAACAGCCAAGACGGGATTGGGGGGACAGATACGCAGTATTTT.

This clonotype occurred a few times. The CDR3 sequence: CASSQGQGSGYEQYF. Written as DNA, the CDR3 is TGCGCCAGCAGCCAGGGGCAGGGTTCTGGATACGAGCAGTACTTC. The gene calls are TRBV4-3 and TRBJ2-7; weak D call: TRBD1 (5 bases). The V gene's germline CDR1 is LGHNA and CDR2 YSLEER. The ends were cut back, 3 bases at V and 4 bases at J, with 16 bases in the middle. This CDR3 has 15 amino acids.

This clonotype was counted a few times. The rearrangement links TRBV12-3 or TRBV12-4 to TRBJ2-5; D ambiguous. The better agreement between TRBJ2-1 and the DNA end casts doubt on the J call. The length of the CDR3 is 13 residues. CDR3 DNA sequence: TGTGCCAGCAGTTTAACCCTAACCGATGAGCAGTTCTTC. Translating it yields CASSLTLTDEQFF.